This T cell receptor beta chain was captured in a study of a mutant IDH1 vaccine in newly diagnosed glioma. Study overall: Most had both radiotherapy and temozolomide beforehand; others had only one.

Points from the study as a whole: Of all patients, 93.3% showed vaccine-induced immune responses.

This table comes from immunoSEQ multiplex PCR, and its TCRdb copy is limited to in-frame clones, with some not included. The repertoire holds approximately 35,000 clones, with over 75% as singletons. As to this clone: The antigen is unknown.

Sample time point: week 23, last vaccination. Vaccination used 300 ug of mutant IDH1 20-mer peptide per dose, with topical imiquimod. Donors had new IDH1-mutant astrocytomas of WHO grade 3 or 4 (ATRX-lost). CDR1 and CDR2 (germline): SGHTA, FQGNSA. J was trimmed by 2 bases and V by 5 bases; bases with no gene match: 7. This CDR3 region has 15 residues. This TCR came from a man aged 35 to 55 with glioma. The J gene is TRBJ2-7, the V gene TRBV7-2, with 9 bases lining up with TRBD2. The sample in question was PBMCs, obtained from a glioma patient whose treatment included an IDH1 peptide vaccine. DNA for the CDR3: TGTGCCAGCAGCCTCTGGGGCGGGGGGGCCTACGAGCAGTACTTC. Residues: CASSLWGGGAYEQYF.